The entry that follows covers one TCR beta chain sequence. The CDR3 totals 15 residues. Trimming pared 5 bases from V and 2 bases from J, leaving 15 bases between. Per the germline V gene, CDR1 is MDHEN and CDR2 is SYDVKM. This sample is drawn from a study of blood T cell repertoires in COVID-19. Study overall: The cDNA or gDNA used as material had been derived from T cells, B-cell-depleted T cells, or PBMCs.

The authors' processing: By means of reference gene primer amplification, nucleated cell counts were estimated. Profiling relied on immunoSEQ multiplex PCR, and the TCRdb table lists in-frame clones only, not all of them. D and trimming come from the DNA, and the V and J calls and clone size come from that table. This table holds approximately 210,000 clones, approximately 80% found once. V gene TRBV28 combines with J gene TRBJ1-2, with D maybe TRBD1 (5 bases). This sequence was found in an elderly woman with COVID-19, enrolled during active disease. The sequenced sample consisted of peripheral blood. CDR3: CASSQKFRVNYGYTF. In nucleotides, the CDR3 is TGTGCCAGCAGTCAAAAATTCAGGGTGAACTATGGCTACACCTTC.